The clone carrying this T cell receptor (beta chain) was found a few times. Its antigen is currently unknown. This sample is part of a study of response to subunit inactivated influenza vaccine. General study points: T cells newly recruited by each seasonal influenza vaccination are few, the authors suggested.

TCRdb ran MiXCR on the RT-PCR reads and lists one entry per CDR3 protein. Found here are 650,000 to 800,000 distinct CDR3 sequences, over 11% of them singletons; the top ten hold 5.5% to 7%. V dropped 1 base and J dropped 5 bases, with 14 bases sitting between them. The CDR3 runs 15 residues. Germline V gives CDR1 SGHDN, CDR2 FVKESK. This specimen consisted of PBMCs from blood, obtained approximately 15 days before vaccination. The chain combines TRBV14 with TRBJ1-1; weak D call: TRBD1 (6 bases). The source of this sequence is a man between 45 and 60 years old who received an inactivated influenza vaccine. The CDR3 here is CASSQVRGIGTEAFF. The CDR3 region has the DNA TGTGCCAGCAGCCAAGTGAGGGGGATTGGGACTGAAGCTTTCTTT.